This TCR beta chain was captured by sequencing in a study of cytomegalovirus exposure and HLA in healthy donors. This PCR relied on a set of 60 Vbeta primers and 13 Jbeta primers. Sequencing was performed with immunoSEQ multiplex PCR; in TCRdb, only in-frame clones are kept and a portion is missing. The repertoire consists of more than 80,000 clones, with 60% to 80% occurring once and the leading ten covering approximately 3%. This clone is a singleton in its sample. The antigen remains undetermined. There are 15 residues in the CDR3. From germline, CDR1 is SGHNT and CDR2 YENEEA. Germline trimming cut 2 bases from V and 9 bases from J; bases unmatched to any gene: 9. The study, taken as a whole, reports: CMV serostatus stood as the only immune exposure information on hand. Later on, a genetic analysis was performed. It linked a missense variant in DCLRE1C with V- and J-gene trimming of TCR beta. Segments of the TCR beta V type were, in most cases, productive about 90% or about 30% of the time in an earlier analysis. The investigators catalogued 180 or so TCR beta chains as cytomegalovirus-associated.

The receptor was derived from a man aged 55 to 70 in good health and CMV-seronegative. What was sequenced was PBMCs. The chain has TRBV11-3 and TRBJ2-1; TRBD2 aligns across 8 bases. This CDR3 is CASSLPGGLRFEQFF. The CDR3 DNA is TGTGCCAGCAGCTTACCGGGAGGGCTGCGCTTTGAGCAGTTCTTC.